This T cell receptor beta chain was recorded in a study of cytomegalovirus exposure and HLA in healthy donors. J gave up 0 bases and V 4 bases, and 1 base lay outside the gene matches. The CDR3 totals 15 residues. Looked up from germline, CDR1 is KGHSH and CDR2 is LQKENI. Primers included in the PCR were 60 Vbeta and 13 Jbeta primers. TCRdb's copy holds only in-frame clones and misses some; the assay was immunoSEQ multiplex PCR. The sample has 200,000 to 250,000 clones, approximately 70% seen once; the top ten hold approximately 2.5%. This TCR came from a man in his forties in good health and CMV-seropositive. The chain is built from TRBV18 and TRBJ2-2; 8 positions agree with TRBD2. What was sequenced was PBMCs. The CDR3 loop is CASSLAGTNTGELFF. DNA for the CDR3: TGTGCCAGCTCACTAGCGGGGACGAACACCGGGGAGCTGTTTTTT. The whole variable domain, filled in from reference TRBV18 and TRBJ2-2, reads NAGVMQNPRHLVRRRGQEARLRCSPMKGHSHVYWYRQLPEEGLKFMVYLQKENIIDESGMPKERFSAEFPKEGPSILRIQQVVRGDSAAYFCASSLAGTNTGELFFGEGSRLTVL.